Given below is one TCR beta chain in context. The sample originates from a study of technical replicates of blood from a few donors. The CDR3 is 15 amino acids. Trimming removed 7 bases from V and 0 bases from J; junction bases left unmatched: 9. Germline lookup yields CDR1 SQVTM and CDR2 ANQGSEA. Assay: immunoSEQ multiplex PCR; the TCRdb copy retains only in-frame clones and omits some. Among approximately 75,000 clones listed, around 97% were seen once. The material sequenced was T cells isolated from PBMCs. The clonotype comes from a human donor in good health. The gene calls are TRBV29-1 and TRBJ2-1, with 7 positions matching TRBD2. Written as DNA, the CDR3 is TGCAGCGGGATACTAGCGAGGAGCTCCTACAATGAGCAGTTCTTC. Translation gives CSGILARSSYNEQFF.